This is a list of T cell receptor beta chains from one sample in a study of T-cell reconstitution after alpha-beta-depleted transplantation in children. TCRdb fed the PCR reads into MiXCR, producing one record per CDR3 protein. The profile covers some 490,000 distinct CDR3 sequences, with around an eighth appearing a single time and about 5% taken by the ten largest. The source was PBMCs from the stem cell graft donor, collected from the stem cell graft. These receptors were taken from a human donor who donated a stem cell graft to a child with combined immunodeficiency. Both conserved end residues are part of each CDR3. The D gene is left open where the match is weak. A clone size is listed for some rows: how often the clone was seen (once, few, many), or a class if it is expanded.

cdr3_length	d_call	j_call	clone_size	v_call	cdr3_aa	cdr3_nt
12	NA	TRBJ2-2	NA	TRBV6-5	CASSYVDGELFF	TGTGCCAGCAGTTACGTAGACGGGGAGCTGTTTTTT
14	TRBD2	TRBJ2-7	many	TRBV12-3/TRBV12-4	CASRTSGDSYEQYF	TGTGCCAGCAGGACCAGCGGGGATTCCTACGAGCAGTACTTC
16	NA	TRBJ1-2	NA	TRBV12-3/TRBV12-4	CASSPLAGRGLEGYTF	TGTGCCAGCAGCCCACTGGCAGGCCGCGGGTTGGAGGGCTACACCTTC
15	NA	TRBJ2-2	many	TRBV15	CATSRDRGNTGELFF	TGTGCCACCAGCAGAGATCGGGGGAACACCGGGGAGCTGTTTTTT
13	TRBD2	TRBJ2-3	few	TRBV6-2/TRBV6-3	CASRPPGGDTQYF	TGTGCCAGCAGACCCCCGGGAGGGGATACGCAGTATTTT
16	TRBD2	TRBJ2-1	many	TRBV6-5	CASSYRSGGPYNEQFF	TGTGCCAGCAGTTACCGGAGCGGGGGGCCTTACAATGAGCAGTTCTTC
10	NA	TRBJ2-1	many	TRBV12-3/TRBV12-4	CASRGNEQFF	TGTGCCAGCCGGGGCAATGAGCAGTTCTTC
14	TRBD1	TRBJ1-2	many	TRBV29-1	CSVEGGQRNYGYTF	TGCAGCGTTGAGGGGGGACAGAGAAACTATGGCTACACCTTC
15	TRBD2	TRBJ2-4	NA	TRBV20-1	CSARSVSGRANIQYF	TGCAGTGCTAGAAGTGTTAGCGGGAGGGCGAACATTCAGTACTTC
18	NA	TRBJ1-5	few	TRBV9	CASSGRGTRLLGNQPQHF	TGTGCCAGCAGCGGCCGGGGCACACGACTTTTGGGCAATCAGCCCCAGCATTTT
14	NA	TRBJ2-7	few	TRBV6-1	CASSSTLSSYEQYF	TGTGCCAGCAGCAGTACATTGAGCTCCTACGAGCAGTACTTC
11	NA	TRBJ2-1	many	TRBV27	CASSEYNEQFF	TGTGCCAGCAGTGAGTACAATGAGCAGTTCTTC
14	NA	TRBJ2-3	many	TRBV3-1	CASSLLSGEDTQYF	TGTGCCAGCAGCCTCCTCTCGGGTGAAGATACGCAGTATTTT
16	TRBD1	TRBJ2-1	NA	TRBV20-1	CSARGDRRSSYNEQFF	TGCAGTGCTAGAGGGGACAGAAGGAGCTCCTACAATGAGCAGTTCTTC
15	NA	TRBJ1-1	many	TRBV4-1	CASTSGDSRNTEAFF	TGCGCCAGCACGTCAGGTGACAGTCGGAACACTGAAGCTTTCTTT
15	NA	TRBJ2-1	NA	TRBV13	CASSLRLDGNNEQFF	TGTGCCAGCAGCTTACGGCTAGATGGGAACAATGAGCAGTTCTTC
13	NA	TRBJ1-3	NA	TRBV5-1	CASSQGTGNTIYF	TGCGCCAGCAGCCAGGGGACTGGAAACACCATATATTTT
13	NA	TRBJ2-3	few	TRBV6-1	CASTKGDYWAQYF	TGTGCCAGCACTAAGGGGGACTACTGGGCGCAGTATTTT
14	NA	TRBJ2-1	many	TRBV4-3	CASSQVGPGNEQFF	TGCGCCAGCAGCCAAGTCGGCCCTGGGAATGAGCAGTTCTTC
13	NA	TRBJ2-7	few	TRBV11-2	CASSSRLVDEQYF	TGTGCCAGCAGCTCGCGTCTGGTGGACGAGCAGTACTTC
12	NA	TRBJ2-7	once	TRBV7-8	CASSEYRAEQYF	TGTGCCAGCAGCGAGTACAGGGCCGAGCAGTACTTC
15	NA	TRBJ1-6	many	TRBV29-1	CSVEDLEQGNSPLHF	TGCAGCGTTGAAGATCTTGAACAGGGAAATTCACCCCTCCACTTT
13	NA	TRBJ2-5	many	TRBV10-3	CAISAGFQETQYF	TGTGCCATCAGTGCGGGTTTCCAAGAGACCCAGTACTTC
16	TRBD1	TRBJ2-1	many	TRBV24-1	CATSETGTGAYNEQFF	TGTGCCACCAGTGAAACCGGGACAGGGGCCTACAATGAGCAGTTCTTC
16	TRBD1	TRBJ2-3	NA	TRBV5-1	CASSLAVTGGTDTQYF	TGCGCCAGCAGCTTGGCCGTGACAGGGGGCACAGATACGCAGTATTTT
16	TRBD2	TRBJ2-4	few	TRBV20-1	CSASRTGTSGKNIQYF	TGCAGTGCTAGCCGAACCGGGACTAGCGGGAAAAACATTCAGTACTTC
13	NA	TRBJ2-4	NA	TRBV12-3/TRBV12-4	CASSEHTKNIQYF	TGTGCCAGCAGCGAGCATACCAAAAACATTCAGTACTTC
14	TRBD1	TRBJ2-7	many	TRBV27	CASSLRGPGYEQYF	TGTGCCAGCAGTTTAAGGGGGCCTGGCTACGAGCAGTACTTC
13	TRBD1	TRBJ2-3	NA	TRBV20-1	CSARDRGLDTQYF	TGCAGTGCTAGGGACAGGGGGCTAGATACGCAGTATTTT
16	TRBD1	TRBJ1-5	few	TRBV10-3	CAISESPRGLNQPQHF	TGTGCCATCAGTGAGTCACCTAGGGGGCTTAATCAGCCCCAGCATTTT
13	NA	TRBJ2-1	NA	TRBV7-2	CASSLAEVTEQFF	TGTGCCAGCAGCTTAGCAGAGGTCACTGAGCAGTTCTTC
15	TRBD2	TRBJ2-2	few	TRBV7-2	CASSLRREKTGELFF	TGTGCCAGCAGCTTACGGCGGGAGAAAACCGGGGAGCTGTTTTTT
15	TRBD1	TRBJ2-7	many	TRBV5-1	CASRPRQGDAYEQYF	TGCGCCAGCAGACCTAGACAGGGGGACGCCTACGAGCAGTACTTC
14	NA	TRBJ2-5	few	TRBV20-1	CSARGVGYQETQYF	TGCAGTGCTAGAGGAGTAGGGTATCAAGAGACCCAGTACTTC
15	NA	TRBJ1-6	many	TRBV12-3/TRBV12-4	CASSPTGAHNSPLHF	TGTGCCAGCAGTCCGACAGGTGCCCATAATTCACCCCTCCACTTT
14	NA	TRBJ2-1	NA	TRBV29-1	CSGRGDGGSNEQFF	TGCAGTGGCAGAGGGGACGGGGGATCCAATGAGCAGTTCTTC
14	NA	TRBJ2-1	NA	TRBV20-1	CSAAWEDNHNEQFF	TGCAGTGCTGCATGGGAGGATAATCACAATGAGCAGTTCTTC